This TCR beta chain was sequenced in a study of spatial heterogeneity in lung cancer. Documented time point: sample taken at primary tumor resection. Whole RNA came from tumor, nontumor lung or frozen PBMC and was sequenced without being sorted. A single record per CDR3 protein comes from TCRdb applying MiXCR to the 5' RACE reads. The table lists about 40,000 distinct CDR3 sequences, around 5% of them singletons. Regarding the study as a whole: Relative to follow-up, resection was when ubiquitous expanded tumor TCRs appeared more in blood.

This CDR3 spans 16 amino acids. The germline V gene has CDR1 LNHDA and CDR2 SQIVND (reference sequence). The V and J ends lost 6 bases and 2 bases, in that order; junction bases with no gene match: 9. Only a few counts were recorded for this clonotype. Its antigen remains unknown. The source of this sequence is a female donor with early-stage non-small cell lung cancer. The chain combines TRBV19 with TRBJ1-5; 8 positions agree with TRBD1. This material consisted of PBMCs, taken at surgery. The DNA of the CDR3 is TGTGCCAGTAGCAGCCTCAGGGGGCCGGGCAATCAGCCCCAGCATTTT. Translated, it gives CASSSLRGPGNQPQHF. The complete variable domain, with remaining parts taken from reference TRBV19 and TRBJ1-5, reads DGGITQSPKYLFRKEGQNVTLSCEQNLNHDAMYWYRQDPGQGLRLIYYSQIVNDFQKGDIAEGYSVSREKKESFPLTVTSAQKNPTAFYLCASSSLRGPGNQPQHFGDGTRLSIL.